Listed here are 22 T cell receptor beta chains from one sample, sequenced in a study of blood T cell repertoires in COVID-19. Sequenced by immunoSEQ multiplex PCR; TCRdb stores in-frame clones only, minus some. In the table there are fewer than 300,000 clones, more than 65% of which are singletons. Sequencing used peripheral blood. Receptors originate from a person aged 70 to 85 with COVID-19, enrolled during active disease.

This clone was picked up one time. J is TRBJ1-5 and V is TRBV27; tentative D call: TRBD1 (6 bases). The CDR3 spans 17 residues. The germline V and J ends were trimmed by 5 bases and 0 bases, with 17 bases remaining between them. The germline gives CDR1 MNHEY, CDR2 SMNVEV (reference sequence). The CDR3 sequence: CASSPGGGLYSNQPQHF. CDR3 in DNA: TGTGCCAGCAGTCCCGGGGGGGGCCTTTATAGCAATCAGCCCCAGCATTTT.

This chain connects TRBV29-1 to TRBJ1-2; D is undetermined. CDR3 length equals 12 residues. Trimming pared 7 bases from V and 6 bases from J, leaving 15 bases between. CDR1 is SQVTM, CDR2 ANQGSEA, per germline. The DNA for the CDR3 is TGCAGCGCCCACCCGGGGAGGGATGGCTACACCTTC. This encodes CSAHPGRDGYTF.

About this clone: Here the CDR3 omits its conserved ending phenylalanine or tryptophan, so a read error is the likely source. The limits of the CDR3 on the DNA are not certain, so only TCRdb's listed CDR3 is given. This chain joins TRBV7-9 and TRBJ1-3; whether TRBD1, the table's D call, matches the DNA was not checked. A total of 10 residues make up the CDR3, ends included. The V gene's germline CDR1 is SEHNR and CDR2 FQNEAQ (reference sequence). The chain's CDR3 is CASSWTAPEN.

This clone has only a few counts. The CDR3 here is CATSRDWEGAYGYTF. In DNA, the CDR3 is TGTGCCACCAGCAGAGATTGGGAGGGTGCCTATGGCTACACCTTC. This rearrangement joins TRBV15 to TRBJ1-2, with D unclear. The CDR3 covers 15 residues. Per germline, CDR1 LNHNV and CDR2 YYDKDF (reference sequence). V was clipped by 0 bases and J by 4 bases, with 12 bases between them.

The chain employs TRBV28 and TRBJ2-7, with TRBD1 matching over 10 bases. CDR3 length: 14 amino acids. V lost 6 bases and J lost 7; bases outside the gene matches: 9. Germline-derived CDR1 and CDR2 are MDHEN and SYDVKM. For the CDR3, the DNA is TGTGCCAGCAGGCTCGGGACAGGGGTAGTGGAGCAGTACTTC. This sequence encodes CASRLGTGVVEQYF.

This chain uses TRBV30 with TRBJ2-1, with D maybe TRBD1 (5 bases). The CDR3 is 14 amino acids. Trimming shortened V by 4 bases and J by 5 bases, and 15 bases separated the two germline ends. Germline V gene lookup returns CDR1 GTSNPN and CDR2 SVGIG (reference sequence). The CDR3 region is CAWTPTVRNNEQFF. DNA for the CDR3: TGTGCCTGGACGCCGACAGTAAGAAACAATGAGCAGTTCTTC.

This chain links TRBV10-1 with TRBJ2-1; D remains unclear. Trimming took off 7 bases at V and 13 bases at J, with 5 bases between the two ends. The CDR3 is made up of 8 amino acids. Germline lookup yields CDR1 WNHNN and CDR2 SYGVQD (reference sequence). Here the CDR3 reads CASNGQFF. CDR3 coding DNA: TGCGCCAGCAACGGTCAGTTCTTC.

This chain joins TRBV5-4 and TRBJ2-2; the match to TRBD2 covers 7 bases. Trimming cost V 5 bases and J 1 base; bases outside gene matches: 5. Germline V gene data show CDR1 as SGHNT and CDR2 as YYREEE (reference sequence). The CDR3 extends over 15 amino acids. The CDR3 reads CASRRGGGNTGELFF. In DNA form, the CDR3 reads TGTGCCAGCAGGCGCGGGGGTGGGAACACCGGGGAGCTGTTTTTT.

The chain employs TRBV5-1 and TRBJ2-7; 8 bases agree with TRBD1. The CDR3 is 16 amino acids. With V trimmed by 3 bases and J by 7 bases, 15 bases remained unmatched. Germline CDR1 SGHRS, CDR2 YFSETQ. The CDR3 DNA follows: TGCGCCAGCAGCTACGACGGACAGGGCGTTCCTAAAGAGCAGTACTTC. Residues: CASSYDGQGVPKEQYF.

CDR3 nucleotide sequence: TGTGCCAGCAGATCCCCCCTCGGCGACAGGGGGACTGGCTACACCTTC. This encodes CASRSPLGDRGTGYTF. The chain has TRBV28 and TRBJ1-2; TRBD1 matches 9 bases. CDR3 length: 16 residues. Germline V gene lookup returns CDR1 MDHEN and CDR2 SYDVKM. V gave up 6 bases and J gave up 7 bases; unmatched junction bases: 15.

A word on this clone: This CDR3 is also generated by other DNA sequences in the sample. This rearrangement joins TRBV11-1 to TRBJ2-3; D gene ambiguous. The CDR3 contains 13 residues. The ends were cut back, 1 base at V and 3 bases at J, with 5 bases in the middle. Per germline, CDR1 SGHAT and CDR2 FQDESV (reference sequence). The CDR3 sequence: CASSLERTDTQYF. CDR3 nucleotide sequence: TGTGCCAGCAGCTTAGAGAGAACAGATACGCAGTATTTT. Full variable domain (remainder filled in from reference TRBV11-1 and TRBJ2-3): EAEVAQSPRYKITEKSQAVAFWCDPISGHATLYWYRQILGQGPELLVQFQDESVVDDSQLPKDRFSAERLKGVDSTLKIQPAELGDSAMYLCASSLERTDTQYFGPGTRLTVL.

The CDR3 here is CASSLDLGGFTDTQYF. The CDR3 DNA sequence: TGTGCCAGCAGCTTAGATCTCGGGGGATTCACAGATACGCAGTATTTT. The J gene is TRBJ2-3, the V gene TRBV11-2; D is perhaps TRBD2 (6 bases). V gave up 0 bases and J gave up 2 bases, with 12 bases separating them. This CDR3 spans 16 amino acids. CDR1 is SGHAT and CDR2 is FQNNGV in the germline V gene. The full variable domain, completed using reference TRBV11-2 and TRBJ2-3, is EAGVAQSPRYKIIEKRQSVAFWCNPISGHATLYWYQQILGQGPKLLIQFQNNGVVDDSQLPKDRFSAERLKGVDSTLKIQPAKLEDSAVYLCASSLDLGGFTDTQYFGPGTRLTVL.

This chain uses TRBV5-1 with TRBJ2-6; D is possibly TRBD2 (5 bases). There are 16 residues in the CDR3. Germline CDR1 reads SGHRS; CDR2 reads YFSETQ. V was pared by 3 bases and J by 2 bases, with 12 bases between. CDR3 residues: CASSWERVAGANVLTF. DNA for the CDR3: TGCGCCAGCAGCTGGGAGAGGGTAGCTGGGGCCAACGTCCTGACTTTC.

The chain carries TRBV5-1 and TRBJ1-6; D is perhaps TRBD1 (5 bases). This CDR3 region has 15 residues. V lost 4 bases and J lost 9, with 17 bases in between. Germline CDR1 reads SGHRS; CDR2 reads YFSETQ. The CDR3 bases are TGCGCCAGCAGCCAGGGCGAGGTCGGGGGTTCACCCCTCCACTTT. Translation: CASSQGEVGGSPLHF.

The V call is TRBV10-3, the J call TRBJ1-2; D unclear. The germline V gene encodes CDR1 ENHRY and CDR2 SYGVKD. The CDR3 runs 13 residues. Trimming shortened V by 5 bases and J by 3 bases, and 10 bases separated the two germline ends. For the CDR3, the DNA is TGTGCCATCAGTTCCCCCCCAGACTATGGCTACACCTTC. Protein: CAISSPPDYGYTF.

This rearrangement joins TRBV5-7 to TRBJ2-1, with a tentative D call TRBD1 (6 bases). TRBV5-7 carries the ORF label, with uncertain function. The V gene lost 4 bases and the J gene lost 6 bases, with 11 bases spanning the gap. This CDR3 comprises 13 residues. The CDR3 DNA sequence: TGTGCCAGCAGCCTACCAGGGGTCAATGAGCAGTTCTTC. Protein product: CASSLPGVNEQFF.

This chain uses TRBV7-6 with TRBJ1-2, with 10 bases lining up with TRBD1. After removal of 1 base from V and 7 bases from J, the junction contained 12 bases not matched to a gene. The CDR3 loop spans 17 amino acids. From germline, CDR1 is SGHVS and CDR2 FNYEAQ. CDR3 bases: TGTGCCAGCAGCTTAGGTGGGGGCGACAGGGGGCTAAGTGGCTACACCTTC. It translates to CASSLGGGDRGLSGYTF.

The V and J genes are TRBV10-3 and TRBJ2-7, with TRBD2 as a possible D gene (5 bases). The germline CDR1 and CDR2 sequences are ENHRY and SYGVKD. The CDR3 is 14 amino acids. V lost 2 bases to trimming and J lost 4 bases, with 12 bases between them. DNA of the CDR3: TGTGCCATCAGTGAGAAAGAGGCGGGTTACGAGCAGTACTTC. Translating it yields CAISEKEAGYEQYF.

This sequence joins TRBV30 and TRBJ1-1, with 9 positions matching TRBD1. V lost 5 bases, J lost 1 base, and 2 bases stayed unmatched. The CDR3 extends over 13 amino acids. Looked up from germline, CDR1 is GTSNPN and CDR2 is SVGIG (reference sequence). In nucleotides, the CDR3 is TGTGCCTGGGGGACAGGGAGGAACACTGAAGCTTTCTTT. Protein: CAWGTGRNTEAFF.

The chain combines TRBV23-1 with TRBJ2-5, with TRBD2 identical over 9 bases. TRBV23-1 is given ORF status, its function remaining uncertain. This CDR3 is built from 18 residues. After removal of 2 bases from V and 5 bases from J, the junction contained 15 bases not matched to a gene. This chain's CDR3 is CASSQRLEASGKWETQYF. CDR3 nucleotides: TGCGCCAGCAGTCAACGTCTAGAAGCTAGCGGGAAGTGGGAGACCCAGTACTTC.

Only a few counts were recorded for this clone. V and J are TRBV7-9 and TRBJ2-1, with no clear D. Germline CDR1 is SEHNR and CDR2 is FQNEAQ (reference sequence). V gave up 3 bases and J gave up 4 bases, with 10 bases separating them. The CDR3 spans 14 residues. Written as DNA, the CDR3 is TGTGCCAGCAGCTTTTCTGAGAGTTACAATGAGCAGTTCTTC. The encoded protein is CASSFSESYNEQFF.

The V call is TRBV15, the J call TRBJ1-1, with D perhaps TRBD1 (6 bases). V was cut by 6 bases and J by 2 bases, with 16 bases left in between. This CDR3 is built from 15 residues. The V gene's germline CDR1 is LNHNV and CDR2 YYDKDF (reference sequence). The CDR3 loop reads CATRVGGQPNTEAFF. The CDR3 bases are TGTGCCACCAGGGTTGGGGGACAACCCAACACTGAAGCTTTCTTT.